This record looks at one T cell receptor (beta chain) sequence and its context. The antigen remains unidentified. This specimen comes from a study of OX40 agonist ivuxolimab in advanced cancers. Points from the study as a whole: The specificity for antigen of the expanded peripheral T cells was not determined.

Using immunoSEQ multiplex PCR, the repertoire was profiled, and TCRdb retains in-frame clones only, with some absent. The top ten hold roughly 0.7% of the sample, which has some 85,000 clones, about 88% seen once. The CDR3 is 15 amino acids. The V end lost 2 bases, the J end lost 5 bases, and 13 bases lay between the germline ends. The germline CDR1 and CDR2 sequences are LNHDA and SQIVND (reference sequence). The input for sequencing was CD4+ or CD8+ T cells sorted from blood, taken in a trial of the OX40 agonist ivuxolimab. The chain uses TRBV19 and TRBJ1-5, with a weak D call TRBD1 (5 bases). The receptor was derived from an adult with an advanced solid tumor such as melanoma, head and neck, liver or kidney cancer. The CDR3, as DNA: TGTGCCAGTAGTATATACAGAGGGGTCGATCAGCCCCAGCATTTT. It encodes CASSIYRGVDQPQHF.